This T cell receptor (beta chain) was retrieved from a study of cytomegalovirus exposure and HLA in healthy donors. As for the study in general: In terms of ancestry, the Caucasian-associated cluster contained around 79% of the roughly 360 genotyped donors.

The sample holds a few counts of this clone. No antigen is known for it. Both 60 Vbeta primers and 13 Jbeta primers went into the PCR. Assay used: immunoSEQ multiplex PCR; TCRdb lists only in-frame clones, some missing. This sample has under 300,000 clones, with about 80% found just once. The study's findings and limits: The study recorded 160 or so TCR beta chains that were cytomegalovirus-associated. Later analysis suggested links between common viral pathogens and several top significant clusters.

Trimming took 6 bases from V and 6 from J; bases not matched to a gene: 8. Germline CDR1 and CDR2: LGHNT and FRNRAP. The CDR3 sequence is 16 residues long. The source of this sequence is a woman aged 55-75 years in good health and CMV-seropositive. Material: PBMCs. This rearrangement joins TRBV12-5 to TRBJ2-7; 16 bases match TRBD2. In nucleotides, the CDR3 is TGTGCTAGTGGGAATCCGGGACTAGCGGGAGGGGTCGAGCAGTACTTC. Amino acids: CASGNPGLAGGVEQYF.